This TCR beta chain comes out of a study of blood T cells in healthy people across ages. The study, taken as a whole, reports: The fall in TCR beta diversity per million T cells was roughly linear with age. Aged donors had fewer naive CD4+ cells and lower diversity than long-lived donors. Strong correlation was found linking TCR beta diversity to naive T cell percentage.

A second PCR, run for about 7 to 11 cycles, used a sample-barcoded 5' primer plus a J-beta primer mix. A minimum of 3 million CDR3-containing paired-end reads was obtained for each sample. TCRdb called the 5' RACE reads again in MiXCR, with one record for every CDR3 protein. The sample has more than 800,000 distinct CDR3 sequences, more than 35% seen once; the top ten hold 18%. In the case of this clonotype: Its specificity is unknown.

The V end was cut by 2 bases, the J end by 3 bases, with 15 bases between. The germline CDR1 and CDR2 sequences are SGDLS and YYNGEE. The CDR3 length is 15 residues. Sequencing was performed on blood. The receptor was derived from a woman aged 55-70 years in good health. The chain links TRBV9 to TRBJ2-7, with D possibly called TRBD1 or TRBD2 (5 bases each). The CDR3 bases are TGTGCCAGCAGCGTGGGGACGCCGGAATACTACGAGCAGTACTTC. The encoded protein is CASSVGTPEYYEQYF.